This TCR beta chain was observed in a study of T cells in Graves' hyperthyroidism and ophthalmopathy. The diagnoses drew upon clinical symptoms, serum thyroxine and TRAb, thyroid ultrasound and orbital computed tomography. This clonotype was detected only a few times. Per germline, CDR1 LGHNA and CDR2 YNFKEQ. V lost 0 bases, J lost 6 bases, and 14 bases lay in between. The CDR3 runs to 16 residues. RNA transcripts were the template for amplifying TCR beta CDR3 regions. A first-round RT-PCR of the TCR CDR3 used the HTBI primer set. TCRdb reanalysed the multiplex PCR reads using MiXCR and keeps one entry per CDR3 protein. Altogether around 290,000 distinct CDR3 sequences are present, 13% being singletons, with the ten largest covering 7% to 8.5%.

The sequencing input was blood. The rearrangement uses TRBV4-2 and TRBJ1-4; unclear D gene. This clonotype was sampled from a woman in her 30s with Graves' hyperthyroidism that later progressed to Graves' ophthalmopathy. The CDR3 DNA follows: TGTGCCAGCAGCCAAGAAAGAACTCGGCAGGATGAAAAACTGTTTTTT. Protein sequence: CASSQERTRQDEKLFF.